The source of this T cell receptor beta chain is a study of cytotoxic CD8 clonotypes in ibrutinib-treated CLL. PBMCs were cryopreserved, and about 1.8 micrograms of genomic DNA from them went into TCR beta libraries. Investigators sought sequencing depths of between 1 in 200,000 and 1 in 1 million T cells. The data were produced by immunoSEQ multiplex PCR, yet TCRdb's version contains in-frame clones alone and is incomplete. Altogether 140,000 or so clones are present, 79% being singletons, with the ten largest covering over 10%. Points from the study as a whole: Samples from sustained-remission and progressing patients were taken at different times.

CDR1 KGHSY and CDR2 FQNENV come from the germline V gene. The CDR3 loop spans 15 amino acids. Deletions cut 4 bases from V and 6 bases from J, with 18 bases between. Notes on this clone: Its antigen is undetermined.

The chain employs TRBV16 and TRBJ1-1, with a possible D match to TRBD1 (6 bases). This sequence was found in a human donor with chronic lymphocytic leukemia. The sequencing used PBMCs, collected after 12 months of ibrutinib treatment. The CDR3 sequence is CASSPKTGMGAEAFF. CDR3 coding DNA: TGTGCCAGCAGCCCGAAGACAGGTATGGGGGCTGAAGCTTTCTTT.